In this sample, the clone carrying this TCR beta chain turned up a few times. Trimming took 3 bases from V and 7 from J; bases not matched to a gene: 15. The CDR3 consists of 17 residues. In germline, CDR1 is SGHRS, CDR2 YFSETQ. Original methodology: Quantification of nucleated cells was approximated via reference gene primer amplification. Measured with immunoSEQ multiplex PCR; TCRdb has only the in-frame clones, and not every one. The DNA gave D and trimming, while V, J and clone size come from that table. The profile shows under 350,000 clones, 85% of them singletons. These data are taken from a study of blood T cell repertoires in COVID-19. About the study: COVID-19 samples from acute and convalescent phases originated in the United States, Italy and Spain.

The receptor comes from a human donor in a cohort sampled during active COVID-19. J is TRBJ2-1 and V is TRBV5-1; TRBD2 matches at 8 bases. Sample: peripheral blood. The CDR3 reads CASSSVLSGRVGNEQFF. In nucleotides, the CDR3 is TGCGCCAGCAGCTCGGTGCTGAGCGGGAGAGTTGGAAATGAGCAGTTCTTC.